This TCR beta chain was retrieved from a study of metastatic and nonmetastatic thyroid tumors. Overall study: Repertoires of blood and of tissue (tumor or nodule) from malignant and benign thyroid patients were compared.

In the source study's methods: To classify distant metastasis in papillary thyroid cancer, a model was built from CDR3 differences across clinicopathological groups. TCRdb recomputed clones from the PCR reads via MiXCR. TCRdb's processing, not the study's, gives the V and J calls here. The sample includes 43,000 or so clones, 3.5% to 5% of them seen just once. V gave up 5 bases and J gave up 6 bases; unmatched junction bases: 9. Germline CDR1 is MNHEY and CDR2 is SMNVEV (reference sequence). This CDR3 region has 14 residues. Thyroid surgery was performed in patients who had received no treatment beforehand. This clone was counted many times. Its antigen is currently unknown. Study observations and caveats: Benign nodules reportedly had significantly lower TCR beta diversity than malignant thyroid tumors in blood and tumor.

This sequence joins TRBV27 and TRBJ1-2; 7 bases agree with TRBD1. The sample taken for sequencing was blood. This TCR was recovered from a female donor with papillary thyroid cancer or a benign thyroid nodule (not recorded which). Some clones in this sample may be carry-over from other donors' samples. The CDR3 loop reads CASSRSAGTDGYTF. The DNA of the CDR3 is TGTGCCAGCAGTCGAAGCGCCGGGACAGATGGCTACACCTTC.